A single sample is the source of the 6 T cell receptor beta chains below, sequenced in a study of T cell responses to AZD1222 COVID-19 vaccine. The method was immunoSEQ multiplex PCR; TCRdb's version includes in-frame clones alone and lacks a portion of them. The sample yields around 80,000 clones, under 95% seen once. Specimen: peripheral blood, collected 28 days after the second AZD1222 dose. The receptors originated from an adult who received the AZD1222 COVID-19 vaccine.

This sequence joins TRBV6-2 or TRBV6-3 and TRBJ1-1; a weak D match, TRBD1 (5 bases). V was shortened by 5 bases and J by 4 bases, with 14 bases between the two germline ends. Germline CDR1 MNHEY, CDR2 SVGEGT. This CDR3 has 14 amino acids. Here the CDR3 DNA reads TGTGCCAGCAGTCACAGGAAAGGCCGCACTGAAGCTTTCTTT. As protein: CASSHRKGRTEAFF.

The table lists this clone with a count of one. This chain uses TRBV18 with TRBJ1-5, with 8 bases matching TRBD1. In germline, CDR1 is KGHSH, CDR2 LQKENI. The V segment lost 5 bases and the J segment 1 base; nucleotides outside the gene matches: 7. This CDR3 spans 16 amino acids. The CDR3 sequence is CASSRTGRSSNQPQHF. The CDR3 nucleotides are TGTGCCAGCTCAAGGACAGGGAGGTCAAGCAATCAGCCCCAGCATTTT.

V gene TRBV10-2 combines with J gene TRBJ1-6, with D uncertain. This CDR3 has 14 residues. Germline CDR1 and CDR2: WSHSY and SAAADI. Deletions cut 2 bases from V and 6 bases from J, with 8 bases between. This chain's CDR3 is CASSERAGNSPLHF. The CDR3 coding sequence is TGCGCCAGCAGTGAGAGGGCGGGTAATTCACCCCTCCACTTT.

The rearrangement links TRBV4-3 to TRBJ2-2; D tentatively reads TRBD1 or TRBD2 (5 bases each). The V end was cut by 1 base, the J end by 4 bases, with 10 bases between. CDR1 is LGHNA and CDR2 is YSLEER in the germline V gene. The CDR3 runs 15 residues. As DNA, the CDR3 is TGCGCCAGCAGCCAAGCCCCAGGGAGCACCGGGGAGCTGTTTTTT. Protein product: CASSQAPGSTGELFF.

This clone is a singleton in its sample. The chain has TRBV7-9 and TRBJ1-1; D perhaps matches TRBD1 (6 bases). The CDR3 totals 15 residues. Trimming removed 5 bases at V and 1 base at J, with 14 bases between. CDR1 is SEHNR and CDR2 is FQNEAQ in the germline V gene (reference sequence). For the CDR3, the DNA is TGTGCCAGCAGCCAAGGGGGGCTCGGGAACACTGAAGCTTTCTTT. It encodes CASSQGGLGNTEAFF. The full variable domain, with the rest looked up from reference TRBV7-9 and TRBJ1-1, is DTGVSQNPRHKITKRGQNVTFRCDPISEHNRLYWYRQTLGQGPEFLTYFQNEAQLEKSRLLSDRFSAERPKGSFSTLEIQRTEQGDSAMYLCASSQGGLGNTEAFFGQGTRLTVV.

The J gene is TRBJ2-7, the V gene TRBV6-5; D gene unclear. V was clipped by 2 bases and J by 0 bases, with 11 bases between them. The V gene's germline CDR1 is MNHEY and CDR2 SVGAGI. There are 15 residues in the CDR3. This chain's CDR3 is CASSYGRIDSYEQYF. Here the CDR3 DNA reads TGTGCCAGCAGTTACGGCCGGATCGACTCCTACGAGCAGTACTTC.